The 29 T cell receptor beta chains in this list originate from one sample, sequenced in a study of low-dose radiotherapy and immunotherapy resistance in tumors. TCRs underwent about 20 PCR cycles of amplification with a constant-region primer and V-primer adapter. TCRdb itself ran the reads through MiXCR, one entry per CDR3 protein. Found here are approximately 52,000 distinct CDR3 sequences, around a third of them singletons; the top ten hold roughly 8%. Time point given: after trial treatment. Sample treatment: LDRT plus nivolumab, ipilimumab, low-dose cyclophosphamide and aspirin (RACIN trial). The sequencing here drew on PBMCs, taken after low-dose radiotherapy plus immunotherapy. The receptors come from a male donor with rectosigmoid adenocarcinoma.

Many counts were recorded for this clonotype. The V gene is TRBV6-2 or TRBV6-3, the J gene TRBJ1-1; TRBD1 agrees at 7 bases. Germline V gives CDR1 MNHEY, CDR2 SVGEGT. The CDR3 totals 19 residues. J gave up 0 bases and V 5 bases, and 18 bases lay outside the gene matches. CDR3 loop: CASSQSPMSDRDMNTEAFF. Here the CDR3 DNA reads TGTGCCAGCAGTCAAAGCCCGATGAGCGACAGGGATATGAACACTGAAGCTTTCTTT.

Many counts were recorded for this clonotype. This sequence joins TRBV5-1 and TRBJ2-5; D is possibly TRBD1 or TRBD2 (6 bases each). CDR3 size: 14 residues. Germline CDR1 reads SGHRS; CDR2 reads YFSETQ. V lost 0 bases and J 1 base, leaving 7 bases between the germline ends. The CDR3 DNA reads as TGCGCCAGCAGCTTGGGGGGGGCCCAAGAGACCCAGTACTTC. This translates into CASSLGGAQETQYF. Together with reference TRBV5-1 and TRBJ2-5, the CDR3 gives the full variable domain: KAGVTQTPRYLIKTRGQQVTLSCSPISGHRSVSWYQQTPGQGLQFLFEYFSETQRNKGNFPGRFSGRQFSNSRSEMNVSTLELGDSALYLCASSLGGAQETQYFGPGTRLLVL.

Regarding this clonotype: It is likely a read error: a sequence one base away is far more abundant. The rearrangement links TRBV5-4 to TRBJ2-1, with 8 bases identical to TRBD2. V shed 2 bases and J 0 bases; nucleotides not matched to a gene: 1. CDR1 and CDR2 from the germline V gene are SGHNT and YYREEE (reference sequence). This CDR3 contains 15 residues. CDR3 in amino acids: CASSFSGTSYNEQFF. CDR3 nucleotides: TGTGCCAGCAGCTTTAGCGGGACCTCCTACAATGAGCAGTTCTTC. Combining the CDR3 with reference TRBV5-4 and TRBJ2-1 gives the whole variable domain ETGVTQSPTHLIKTRGQQVTLRCSSQSGHNTVSWYQQALGQGPQFIFQYYREEENGRGNFPPRFSGLQFPNYSSELNVNALELDDSALYLCASSFSGTSYNEQFFGPGTRLTVL.

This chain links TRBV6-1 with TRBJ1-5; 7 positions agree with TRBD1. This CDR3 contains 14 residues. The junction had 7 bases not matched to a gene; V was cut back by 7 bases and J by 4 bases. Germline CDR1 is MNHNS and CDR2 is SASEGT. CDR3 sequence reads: CASITTGANQPQHF. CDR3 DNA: TGTGCCAGCATAACAACAGGGGCAAATCAGCCCCAGCATTTT.

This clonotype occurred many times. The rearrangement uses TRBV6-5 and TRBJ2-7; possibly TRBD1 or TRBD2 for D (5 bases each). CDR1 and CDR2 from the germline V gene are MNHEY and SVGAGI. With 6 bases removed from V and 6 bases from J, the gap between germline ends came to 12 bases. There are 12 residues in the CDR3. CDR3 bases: TGTGCCAGCAGCGACGCGAGGGGCGAGCAGTACTTC. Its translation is CASSDARGEQYF.

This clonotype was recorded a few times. CDR3 sequence reads: CASMGYGNQPQHF. In DNA, the CDR3 is TGTGCCAGCATGGGTTATGGCAATCAGCCCCAGCATTTT. The chain recombines TRBV28 with TRBJ1-5; D is unclear. From germline, CDR1 is MDHEN and CDR2 SYDVKM. The V end lost 7 bases, the J end lost 2 bases, and 9 bases lay between the germline ends. The CDR3 runs to 13 residues.

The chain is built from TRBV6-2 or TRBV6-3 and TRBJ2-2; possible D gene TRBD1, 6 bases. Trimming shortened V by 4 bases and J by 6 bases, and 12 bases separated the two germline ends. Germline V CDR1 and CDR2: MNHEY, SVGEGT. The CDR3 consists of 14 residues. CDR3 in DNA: TGTGCCAGCAGTTTCTACAGGGATCCCGGGGAGCTGTTTTTT. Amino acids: CASSFYRDPGELFF.

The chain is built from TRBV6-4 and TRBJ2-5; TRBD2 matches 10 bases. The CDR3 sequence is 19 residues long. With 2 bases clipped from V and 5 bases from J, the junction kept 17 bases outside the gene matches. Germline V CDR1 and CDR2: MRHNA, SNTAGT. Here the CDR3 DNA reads TGTGCCAGCAGTGACGCCTGTAGCGGGGGGCTCCCCATCGGGGAGACCCAGTACTTC. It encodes CASSDACSGGLPIGETQYF.

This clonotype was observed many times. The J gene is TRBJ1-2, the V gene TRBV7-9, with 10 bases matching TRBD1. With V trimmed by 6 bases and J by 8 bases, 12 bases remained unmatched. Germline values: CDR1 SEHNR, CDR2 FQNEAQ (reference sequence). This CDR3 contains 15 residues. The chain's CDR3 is CASSLIRDRGNGYTF. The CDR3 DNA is TGTGCCAGCAGTTTAATTCGGGACAGGGGTAACGGCTACACCTTC. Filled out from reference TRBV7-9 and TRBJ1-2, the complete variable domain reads DTGVSQNPRHKITKRGQNVTFRCDPISEHNRLYWYRQTLGQGPEFLTYFQNEAQLEKSRLLSDRFSAERPKGSFSTLEIQRTEQGDSAMYLCASSLIRDRGNGYTFGSGTRLTVV.

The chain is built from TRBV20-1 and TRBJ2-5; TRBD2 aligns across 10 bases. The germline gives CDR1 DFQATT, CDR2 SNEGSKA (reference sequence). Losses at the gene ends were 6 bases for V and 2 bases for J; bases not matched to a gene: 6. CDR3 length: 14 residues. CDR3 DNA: TGCAGTGCCAACAGCGGGAGGGAGCAAGAGACCCAGTACTTC. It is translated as CSANSGREQETQYF.

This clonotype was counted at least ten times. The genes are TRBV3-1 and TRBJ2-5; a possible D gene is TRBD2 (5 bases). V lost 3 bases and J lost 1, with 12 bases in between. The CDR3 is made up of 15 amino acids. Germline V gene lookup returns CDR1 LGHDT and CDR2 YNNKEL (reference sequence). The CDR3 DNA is TGTGCCAGCAGCCATGGCTTACTAGGCCAAGAGACCCAGTACTTC. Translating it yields CASSHGLLGQETQYF.

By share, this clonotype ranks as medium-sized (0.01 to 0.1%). CDR3 loop: CASSLSYVFLNTGELFF. The CDR3 region has the DNA TGTGCCAGCAGTTTATCATACGTATTCCTTAACACCGGGGAGCTGTTTTTT. The rearrangement joins TRBV27 to TRBJ2-2; the D is unclear. CDR1 MNHEY and CDR2 SMNVEV come from the germline V gene (reference sequence). CDR3 length equals 17 residues. The V and J ends lost 0 bases and 2 bases respectively, with 13 bases between them.

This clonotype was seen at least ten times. This CDR3 is CATSEYGNQPQHF. In nucleotides, the CDR3 is TGTGCCACCAGTGAATATGGGAATCAGCCCCAGCATTTT. This rearrangement joins TRBV24-1 to TRBJ1-5, with D uncertain. The CDR3 loop spans 13 amino acids. V lost 4 bases and J lost 4, with 7 bases in between. CDR1 and CDR2 from the germline V gene are KGHDR and SFDVKD.

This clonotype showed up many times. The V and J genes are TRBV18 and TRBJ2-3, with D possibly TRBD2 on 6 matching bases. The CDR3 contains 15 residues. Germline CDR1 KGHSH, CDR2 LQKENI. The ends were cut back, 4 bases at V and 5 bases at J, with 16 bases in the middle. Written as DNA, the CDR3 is TGTGCCAGCTCACGCGGGACCCTAGGTGGAGATACGCAGTATTTT. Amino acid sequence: CASSRGTLGGDTQYF.

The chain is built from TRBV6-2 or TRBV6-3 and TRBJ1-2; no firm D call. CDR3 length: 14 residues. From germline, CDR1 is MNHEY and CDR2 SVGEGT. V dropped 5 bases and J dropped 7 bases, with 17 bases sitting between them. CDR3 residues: CASSVALGSSGYTF. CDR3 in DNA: TGTGCCAGCAGTGTCGCTTTGGGAAGTAGTGGCTACACCTTC.

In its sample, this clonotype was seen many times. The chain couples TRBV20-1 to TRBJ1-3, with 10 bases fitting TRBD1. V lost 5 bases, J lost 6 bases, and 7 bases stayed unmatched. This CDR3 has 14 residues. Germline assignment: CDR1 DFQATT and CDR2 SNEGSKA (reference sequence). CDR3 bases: TGCAGTGCTTCTCGACAGGGGGCATTAAACACCATATATTTT. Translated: CSASRQGALNTIYF.

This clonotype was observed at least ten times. The CDR3 DNA reads as TGTGCCAGCAACCCGAACGGGGAGGGCCGGCCCCAGCATTTT. It specifies CASNPNGEGRPQHF. The chain combines TRBV6-2 or TRBV6-3 with TRBJ1-5; D not certain. With 7 bases removed from V and 9 bases from J, the gap between germline ends came to 19 bases. The germline V gene encodes CDR1 MNHEY and CDR2 SVGEGT. This CDR3 has 14 residues.

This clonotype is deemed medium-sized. CDR3 sequence: CASAQGATNEKLFF. Here the CDR3 DNA reads TGTGCCAGTGCGCAGGGAGCGACTAATGAAAAACTGTTTTTT. The chain combines TRBV28 with TRBJ1-4; TRBD1 might be the D (5 bases). The CDR3 totals 14 residues. The germline V gene encodes CDR1 MDHEN and CDR2 SYDVKM. The germline V and J ends were trimmed by 9 bases and 2 bases, with 13 bases remaining between them.

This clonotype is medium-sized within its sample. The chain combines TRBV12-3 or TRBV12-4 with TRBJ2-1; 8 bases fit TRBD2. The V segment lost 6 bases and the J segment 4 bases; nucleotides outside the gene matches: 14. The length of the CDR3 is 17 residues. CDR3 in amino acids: CASSLGLRGGSYNEQFF. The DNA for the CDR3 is TGTGCCAGCAGCTTGGGGCTACGCGGGGGGTCTTACAATGAGCAGTTCTTC.

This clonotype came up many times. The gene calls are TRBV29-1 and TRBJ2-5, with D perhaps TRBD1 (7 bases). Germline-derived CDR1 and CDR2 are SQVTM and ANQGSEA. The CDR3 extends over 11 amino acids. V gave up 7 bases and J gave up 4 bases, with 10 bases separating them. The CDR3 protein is CSAGGGETQYF. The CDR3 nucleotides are TGCAGCGCAGGGGGAGGAGAGACCCAGTACTTC.

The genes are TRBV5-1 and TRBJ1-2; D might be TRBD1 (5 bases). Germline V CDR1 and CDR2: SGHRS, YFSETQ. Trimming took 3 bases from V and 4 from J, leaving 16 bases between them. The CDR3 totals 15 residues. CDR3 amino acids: CASSSGASTAYGYTF. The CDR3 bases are TGCGCCAGCAGCTCTGGGGCCTCCACTGCCTATGGCTACACCTTC.

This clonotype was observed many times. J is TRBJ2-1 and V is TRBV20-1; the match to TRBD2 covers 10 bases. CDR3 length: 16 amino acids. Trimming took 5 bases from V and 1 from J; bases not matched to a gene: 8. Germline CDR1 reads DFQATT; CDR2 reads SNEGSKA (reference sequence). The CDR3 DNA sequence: TGCAGTGCTCTCTCTCTAGCGGGAGCATCCTACAATGAGCAGTTCTTC. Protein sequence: CSALSLAGASYNEQFF.

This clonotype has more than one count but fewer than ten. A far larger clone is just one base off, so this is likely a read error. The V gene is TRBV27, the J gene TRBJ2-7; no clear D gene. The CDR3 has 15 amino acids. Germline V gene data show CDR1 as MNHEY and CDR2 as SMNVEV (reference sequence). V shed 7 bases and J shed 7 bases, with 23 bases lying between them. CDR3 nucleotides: TGTGCCAGCACCCAAGACTTTCAGCCCAGGAGTGAGCAGTACTTC. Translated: CASTQDFQPRSEQYF.

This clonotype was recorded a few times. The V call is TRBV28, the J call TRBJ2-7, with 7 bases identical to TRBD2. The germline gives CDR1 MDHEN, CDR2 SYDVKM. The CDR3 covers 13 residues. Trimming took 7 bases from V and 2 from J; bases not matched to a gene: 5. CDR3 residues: CASIASGTYEQYF. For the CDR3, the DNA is TGTGCCAGCATCGCTAGCGGAACCTACGAGCAGTACTTC. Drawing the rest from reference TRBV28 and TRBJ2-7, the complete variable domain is DVKVTQSSRYLVKRTGEKVFLECVQDMDHENMFWYRQDPGLGLRLIYFSYDVKMKEKGDIPEGYSVSREKKERFSLILESASTNQTSMYLCASIASGTYEQYFGPGTRLTVT.

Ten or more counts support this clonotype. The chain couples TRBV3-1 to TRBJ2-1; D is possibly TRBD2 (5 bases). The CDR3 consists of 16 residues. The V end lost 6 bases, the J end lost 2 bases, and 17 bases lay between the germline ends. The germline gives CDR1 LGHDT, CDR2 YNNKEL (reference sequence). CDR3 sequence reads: CASSPAALGPYNEQFF. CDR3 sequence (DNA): TGTGCCAGCAGTCCCGCGGCACTAGGGCCCTACAATGAGCAGTTCTTC.

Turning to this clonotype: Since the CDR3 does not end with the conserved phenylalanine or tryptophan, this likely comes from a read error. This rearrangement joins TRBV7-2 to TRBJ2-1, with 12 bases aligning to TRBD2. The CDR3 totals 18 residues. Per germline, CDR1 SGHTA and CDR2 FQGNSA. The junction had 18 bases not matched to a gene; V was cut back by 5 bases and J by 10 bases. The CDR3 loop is CASSLRAGLAGSSYEQFL. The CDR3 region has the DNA TGTGCCAGCAGCCTCCGGGCAGGACTAGCGGGGTCCTCCTACGAGCAGTTCCTC.

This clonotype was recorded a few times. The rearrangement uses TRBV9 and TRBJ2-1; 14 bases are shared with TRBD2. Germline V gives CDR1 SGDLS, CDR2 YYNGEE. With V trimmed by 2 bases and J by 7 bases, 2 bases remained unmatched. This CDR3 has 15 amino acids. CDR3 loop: CASSVTSGRGNEQFF. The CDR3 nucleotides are TGTGCCAGCAGCGTGACTAGCGGGAGGGGGAATGAGCAGTTCTTC.

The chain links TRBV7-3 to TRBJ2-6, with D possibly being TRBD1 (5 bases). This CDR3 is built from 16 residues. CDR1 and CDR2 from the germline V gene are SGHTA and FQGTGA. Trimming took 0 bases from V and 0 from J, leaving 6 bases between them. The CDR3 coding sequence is TGTGCCAGCAGCTTAACAGGGGTCTCTGGGGCCAACGTCCTGACTTTC. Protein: CASSLTGVSGANVLTF.

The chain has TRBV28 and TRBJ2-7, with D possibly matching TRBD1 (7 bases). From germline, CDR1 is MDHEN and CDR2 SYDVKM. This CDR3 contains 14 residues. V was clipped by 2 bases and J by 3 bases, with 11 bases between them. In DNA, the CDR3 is TGTGCCAGCAGTTTAGGAGGGGGCGGCTACGAGCAGTACTTC. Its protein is CASSLGGGGYEQYF.